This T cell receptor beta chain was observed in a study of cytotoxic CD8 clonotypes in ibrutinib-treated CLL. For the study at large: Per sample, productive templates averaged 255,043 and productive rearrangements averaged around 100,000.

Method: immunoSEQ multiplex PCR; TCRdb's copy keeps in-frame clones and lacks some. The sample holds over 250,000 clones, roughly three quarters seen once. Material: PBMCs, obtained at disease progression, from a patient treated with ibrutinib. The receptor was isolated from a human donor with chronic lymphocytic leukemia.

The CDR3 region has the DNA TGTGCCAGCAGTTCCGGGACTAGCGGGAGGTATACGCAGTATTTT. Translated: CASSSGTSGRYTQYF. The chain carries TRBV27 and TRBJ2-3; 15 bases are a match to TRBD2. The CDR3 extends over 15 amino acids. Trimming removed 4 bases from V and 7 bases from J; junction bases left unmatched: 3. CDR1 is MNHEY and CDR2 is SMNVEV in the germline V gene (reference sequence).